These T cell receptor beta chains were read from a single sample in a study of blood T cell repertoires in COVID-19. TCRdb's copy holds only in-frame clones and misses some; the assay was immunoSEQ multiplex PCR. The sample includes tens of thousands of clones, 78% seen only once; the top ten take over 35%. Specimen: peripheral blood. The receptors come from a man aged 80 or over with acute or convalescent COVID-19. Both conserved end residues are part of each CDR3. Each record gives: clone size, J gene, V gene, D gene, CDR3 protein, CDR3 DNA. D genes are given only for firm matches. A clone size is listed for some rows: how often the clone was seen (once, few, many), or a class if it is expanded.

few TRBJ2-7 TRBV29-1 NA CSVFWDKTYEQYF TGCAGCGTTTTTTGGGACAAGACCTACGAGCAGTACTTC
NA TRBJ2-3 TRBV10-3 TRBD2 CAISVSGGQYF TGTGCCATCAGTGTGAGCGGGGGGCAGTATTTT
NA TRBJ2-7 TRBV10-3 TRBD2 CAISNPERGAAYEQYF TGTGCCATCAGTAACCCGGAGCGGGGGGCCGCCTACGAGCAGTACTTC
NA TRBJ1-2 TRBV7-8 NA CASSSRNYGYTF TGTGCCAGCAGCTCTCGGAACTATGGCTACACCTTC
few TRBJ1-2 TRBV3-1/TRBV3-2 TRBD1 CASSLQGADSDYGYTF TGTGCCAGCAGTCTGCAGGGGGCGGATTCAGACTATGGCTACACCTTC
NA TRBJ2-5 TRBV2 NA CASSDEWGLGETQYF TGTGCCAGCAGTGATGAATGGGGGCTAGGAGAGACCCAGTACTTC
NA TRBJ1-5 TRBV19 TRBD1 CASHRTDRGFQPQHF TGTGCCAGTCACCGGACCGACAGGGGATTTCAGCCCCAGCATTTT
NA TRBJ2-7 TRBV10-3 TRBD2 CAIGSLSGGGSYEQYF TGTGCCATCGGTTCCCTCAGCGGGGGAGGGAGCTACGAGCAGTACTTC
NA TRBJ2-3 TRBV9 TRBD1 CASSVGGTVITDTQYF TGTGCCAGCAGCGTAGGAGGGACAGTTATCACAGATACGCAGTATTTT
NA TRBJ2-1 TRBV5-1 TRBD2 CASSLGLTSGVYNEQFF TGCGCCAGCAGCTTGGGATTGACTAGCGGGGTTTACAATGAGCAGTTCTTC
NA TRBJ2-7 TRBV6-5 TRBD1 CASRLTGQFGEQYF TGTGCCAGCAGGCTAACGGGACAGTTCGGCGAGCAGTACTTC
few TRBJ2-3 TRBV6-2/TRBV6-3 TRBD2 CASSHRGTSGVTDTQYF TGTGCCAGCAGCCACCGCGGGACTAGCGGGGTGACAGATACGCAGTATTTT
few TRBJ1-5 TRBV19 NA CASSIEGPGGQPQHF TGTGCCAGTAGTATAGAGGGACCGGGAGGACAGCCCCAGCATTTT
NA TRBJ1-4 TRBV6-5 NA CASRRGGGGLFF TGTGCCAGCAGGAGGGGGGGTGGAGGACTGTTTTTT
NA TRBJ2-6 TRBV4-1 TRBD1 CASSQTGQGDGANVLTF TGCGCCAGCAGCCAAACGGGACAGGGGGATGGGGCCAACGTCCTGACTTTC
NA TRBJ1-2 TRBV19 NA CASQGPRAFYGYTF TGTGCCAGTCAGGGGCCGAGAGCCTTCTATGGCTACACCTTC
NA TRBJ2-6 TRBV27 NA CASSFKRPGTGANVLTF TGTGCCAGCAGTTTTAAGCGACCGGGGACTGGGGCCAACGTCCTGACTTTC
NA TRBJ1-2 TRBV7-9 TRBD1 CASSFGDRGHGYTF TGTGCCAGCAGCTTCGGGGACAGGGGGCATGGCTACACCTTC
NA TRBJ2-7 TRBV7-8 NA CASSLSNGEQYF TGTGCCAGCAGCTTAAGTAACGGGGAGCAGTACTTC
NA TRBJ1-6 TRBV18 NA CASSLHPGQNSPLHF TGTGCCAGCTCACTTCACCCAGGACAAAATTCACCCCTCCACTTT
NA TRBJ1-2 TRBV6-5 TRBD1 CASKLKFRGQRGYTF TGTGCCAGCAAATTAAAATTCAGGGGGCAACGTGGCTACACCTTC
NA TRBJ2-3 TRBV4-1 TRBD2 CASSQASGAWDTQYF TGCGCCAGCAGCCAAGCTAGCGGGGCCTGGGATACGCAGTATTTT
once TRBJ2-7 TRBV10-3 TRBD1 CAIPGQNYEQYF TGTGCCATCCCGGGACAGAACTACGAGCAGTACTTC
NA TRBJ1-1 TRBV7-3 TRBD1 CASSSSGTGAVNTEAFF TGTGCCAGCAGCTCATCCGGGACAGGGGCCGTGAACACTGAAGCTTTCTTT
NA TRBJ2-1 TRBV7-9 NA CASCGDEGWAGPQFF TGTGCCAGCTGTGGGGATGAGGGCTGGGCGGGACCGCAGTTCTTC
few TRBJ2-7 TRBV7-3 NA CASSQTPGSGYEQYF TGTGCCAGCAGCCAGACCCCGGGCAGCGGCTACGAGCAGTACTTC
NA TRBJ1-1 TRBV18 NA CASSPSQGTGTEAFF TGTGCCAGCTCACCCAGTCAGGGAACGGGCACTGAAGCTTTCTTT
once TRBJ2-7 TRBV6-5 NA CASSPEGSQAEQYF TGTGCCAGCAGCCCGGAGGGGTCCCAAGCCGAGCAGTACTTC
NA TRBJ1-3 TRBV6-6 TRBD1 CASSPWDRIVSGNTIYF TGTGCCAGCAGTCCTTGGGACAGAATCGTTTCTGGAAACACCATATATTTT
NA TRBJ2-5 TRBV25-1 TRBD1 CASRGRTGWGETQYF TGTGCCAGCAGGGGCCGGACAGGGTGGGGGGAGACCCAGTACTTC
NA TRBJ2-7 TRBV10-3 TRBD2 CAIRKTTSGGSYEQYF TGTGCCATCAGAAAAACGACTAGCGGGGGGTCCTACGAGCAGTACTTC
NA TRBJ1-2 TRBV13 TRBD1 CASSSRTGSSGYTF TGTGCCAGCAGCTCAAGGACAGGGAGTAGTGGCTACACCTTC
NA TRBJ1-3 TRBV14 TRBD1 CASSQRGQLSGNTIYF TGTGCCAGCAGCCAACGGGGACAGCTCTCTGGAAACACCATATATTTT
NA TRBJ2-7 TRBV2 NA CASRHDSSYEQYF TGTGCCAGCAGACACGACAGCTCCTACGAGCAGTACTTC
NA TRBJ2-7 TRBV7-2 TRBD2 CASSLTSGGARYEQYF TGTGCCAGCAGCTTGACTAGCGGGGGGGCAAGATACGAGCAGTACTTC
few TRBJ1-5 TRBV12-5 NA CASGLGQVGPQHF TGTGCTAGTGGTTTGGGGCAGGTAGGGCCCCAGCATTTT
NA TRBJ1-2 TRBV18 NA CASSPLSNGGGGYTF TGTGCCAGCTCACCACTATCTAACGGGGGAGGAGGCTACACCTTC
NA TRBJ1-1 TRBV6-5 NA CASRGQGDTEAFF TGTGCCAGCAGGGGACAAGGGGACACTGAAGCTTTCTTT